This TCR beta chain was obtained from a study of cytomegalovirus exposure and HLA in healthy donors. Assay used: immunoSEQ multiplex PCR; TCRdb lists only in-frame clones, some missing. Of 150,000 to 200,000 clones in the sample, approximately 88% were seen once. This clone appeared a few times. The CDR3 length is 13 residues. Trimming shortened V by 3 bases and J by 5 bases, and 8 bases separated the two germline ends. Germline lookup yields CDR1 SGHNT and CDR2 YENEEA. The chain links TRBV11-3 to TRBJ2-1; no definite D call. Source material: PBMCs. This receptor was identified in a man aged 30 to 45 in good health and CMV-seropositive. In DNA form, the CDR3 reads TGTGCCAGCAGCTTCTATAGTGACAATGAGCAGTTCTTC. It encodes CASSFYSDNEQFF.